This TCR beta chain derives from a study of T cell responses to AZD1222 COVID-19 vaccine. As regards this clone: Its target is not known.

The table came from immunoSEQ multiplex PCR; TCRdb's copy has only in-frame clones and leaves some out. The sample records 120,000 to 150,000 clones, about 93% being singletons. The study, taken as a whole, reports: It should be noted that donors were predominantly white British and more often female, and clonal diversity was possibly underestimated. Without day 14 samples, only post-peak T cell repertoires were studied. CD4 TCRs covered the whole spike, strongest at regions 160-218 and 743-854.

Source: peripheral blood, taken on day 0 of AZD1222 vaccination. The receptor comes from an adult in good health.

This CDR3 is CASVLSRGPWDTQYF. The CDR3 DNA follows: TGTGCCAGCGTATTGAGTCGGGGGCCATGGGATACGCAGTATTTT. The rearrangement uses TRBV6-5 and TRBJ2-3; either TRBD1 or TRBD2 may fit D (6 bases each). The CDR3 contains 15 residues. Germline CDR1 MNHEY, CDR2 SVGAGI. V shed 8 bases and J shed 6 bases, with 21 bases lying between them.